Listed below are T cell receptor beta chains from one sample, sequenced in a study of radiation and T cells in renal cell carcinoma. Using immunoSEQ multiplex PCR, the repertoire was profiled, and TCRdb retains in-frame clones only, with some absent. In the table there are tens of thousands of clones, approximately 86% of which are singletons. The sequencing here drew on blood, taken from a patient whose treatment included radiotherapy and nephrectomy. The receptors originated from a woman aged 45-65 years with renal cell carcinoma. The CDR3 runs from the conserved cysteine through the conserved F or W. A D gene is named only where the DNA matches it firmly. Not every row has a clone size; where given, it reads once, few, many or a size class.

v_call	clone_size	cdr3_length	d_call	j_call	cdr3_aa	cdr3_nt
TRBV14	NA	14	NA	TRBJ1-1	CASSQRGQNTEAFF	TGTGCCAGCAGCCAGCGGGGTCAGAACACTGAAGCTTTCTTT
TRBV6-1	NA	13	NA	TRBJ1-5	CASTLGGDQPQHF	TGTGCCAGCACCTTAGGGGGTGATCAGCCCCAGCATTTT
TRBV29-1	NA	11	NA	TRBJ2-7	CSFGGFEEQYF	TGCAGCTTTGGGGGGTTTGAGGAGCAGTACTTC
TRBV14	NA	15	TRBD2	TRBJ2-7	CASSQGLAGSYEQYF	TGTGCCAGCAGCCAAGGACTAGCGGGGTCCTACGAGCAGTACTTC
TRBV29-1	NA	13	NA	TRBJ1-2	CSVGGEGVYGYTF	TGCAGCGTTGGGGGGGAAGGGGTCTATGGCTACACCTTC
TRBV11-2	NA	12	NA	TRBJ1-1	CASSLAGIEAFF	TGTGCCAGCAGCTTAGCAGGGATTGAAGCTTTCTTT
TRBV4-3	NA	15	TRBD2	TRBJ2-1	CASSENLLARYEQFF	TGCGCCAGCAGCGAGAATTTACTAGCGAGGTATGAGCAGTTCTTC
TRBV7-3	few	16	TRBD1	TRBJ2-7	CASSTTGGRISYEQYF	TGTGCCAGCAGCACCACAGGGGGGCGGATTTCCTACGAGCAGTACTTC
TRBV6-5	NA	14	TRBD1	TRBJ1-5	CASSRQGAGQPQHF	TGTGCCAGCAGTCGACAGGGGGCAGGACAGCCCCAGCATTTT
TRBV20-1	NA	11	NA	TRBJ2-7	CSARTGYEQYF	TGCAGTGCGAGAACAGGGTACGAGCAGTACTTC
TRBV11-2	NA	15	NA	TRBJ2-7	CASSLEGSRRVEQYF	TGTGCCAGCAGCTTAGAAGGGTCCCGGAGGGTCGAGCAGTACTTC
TRBV7-3	NA	14	NA	TRBJ2-7	CASSPDGSRAEQYF	TGTGCCAGCAGCCCGGACGGGAGTCGGGCCGAGCAGTACTTC
TRBV5-6	NA	15	NA	TRBJ1-2	CASSHDLSTNYGYTF	TGTGCCAGCAGCCATGACCTCTCTACTAACTATGGCTACACCTTC
TRBV19	NA	16	NA	TRBJ1-2	CASSISRRRANYGYTF	TGTGCCAGTAGTATAAGTAGACGGCGAGCTAACTATGGCTACACCTTC
TRBV10-3	once	15	TRBD1	TRBJ1-2	CAISESNGRGYGYTF	TGTGCCATCAGTGAGTCGAACGGCAGGGGGTATGGCTACACCTTC
TRBV6-1	once	15	NA	TRBJ2-1	CASSLGEFSYNEQFF	TGTGCCAGCTCGTTGGGGGAGTTTTCCTACAATGAGCAGTTCTTC
TRBV7-9	once	13	NA	TRBJ2-7	CASSSDISYEQYF	TGTGCCAGCAGTTCGGACATCTCCTACGAGCAGTACTTC
TRBV7-2	NA	13	NA	TRBJ1-2	CASSLADNYGYTF	TGTGCCAGCAGCTTAGCAGATAACTATGGCTACACCTTC
TRBV5-1	NA	14	NA	TRBJ1-5	CASSLGWGRQPQHF	TGCGCCAGCAGCTTGGGATGGGGAAGGCAGCCCCAGCATTTT
TRBV7-3	NA	16	TRBD2	TRBJ2-7	CASSHRTSGSSYEQYF	TGTGCCAGCAGCCATAGGACTAGCGGGAGCTCCTACGAGCAGTACTTC
TRBV11-3	NA	13	NA	TRBJ1-1	CASSLGGAGEAFF	TGTGCCAGCAGCTTAGGAGGGGCAGGGGAAGCTTTCTTT
TRBV19	NA	17	TRBD2	TRBJ2-1	CASALVAGGPGLNEQFF	TGTGCCAGTGCCTTGGTGGCGGGAGGGCCAGGACTGAATGAGCAGTTCTTC
TRBV7-8	NA	16	NA	TRBJ2-5	CASSFSLGYRAETQYF	TGTGCCAGCAGCTTTAGTCTGGGGTACAGGGCCGAGACCCAGTACTTC
TRBV30	NA	18	NA	TRBJ1-6	CAWSAVRYSGTQFMALHF	TGTGCCTGGAGTGCAGTAAGGTACTCTGGGACTCAATTCATGGCCCTCCACTTT
TRBV19	NA	17	NA	TRBJ2-5	CASSSRGNRGRGETQYF	TGTGCCAGTAGTTCCCGCGGCAACCGGGGGAGGGGGGAGACCCAGTACTTC
TRBV18	NA	14	NA	TRBJ1-1	CASSPGGSDTEAFF	TGTGCCAGCTCACCGGGGGGCAGCGACACTGAAGCTTTCTTT